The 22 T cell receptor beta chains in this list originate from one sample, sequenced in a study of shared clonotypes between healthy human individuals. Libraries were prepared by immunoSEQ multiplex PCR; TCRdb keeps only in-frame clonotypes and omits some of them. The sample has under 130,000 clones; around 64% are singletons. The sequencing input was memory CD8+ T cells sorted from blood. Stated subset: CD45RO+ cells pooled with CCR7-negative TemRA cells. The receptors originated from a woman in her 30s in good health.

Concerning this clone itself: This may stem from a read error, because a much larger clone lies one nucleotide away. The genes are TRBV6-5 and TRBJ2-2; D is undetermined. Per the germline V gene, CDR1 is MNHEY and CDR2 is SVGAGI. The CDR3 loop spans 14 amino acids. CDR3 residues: CTSKVRRNTGELFF. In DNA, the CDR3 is TGTACCAGCAAGGTTCGGCGGAACACCGGGGAGCTGTTTTTT.

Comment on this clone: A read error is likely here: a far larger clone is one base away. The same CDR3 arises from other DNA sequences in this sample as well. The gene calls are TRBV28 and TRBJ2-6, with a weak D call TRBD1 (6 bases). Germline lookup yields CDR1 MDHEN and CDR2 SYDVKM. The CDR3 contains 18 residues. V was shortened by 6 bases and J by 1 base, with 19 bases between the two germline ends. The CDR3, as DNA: TGTGCCAGCAGGCTAAGGACAGCATCATCTTCTGGGGCCAACGTCCTGACTTTC. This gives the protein CASRLRTASSSGANVLTF.

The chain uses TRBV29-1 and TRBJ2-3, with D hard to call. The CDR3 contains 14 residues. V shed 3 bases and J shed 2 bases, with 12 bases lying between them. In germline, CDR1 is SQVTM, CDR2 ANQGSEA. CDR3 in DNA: TGCAGCGTTGATACGTGGGAACTCACAGATACGCAGTATTTT. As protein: CSVDTWELTDTQYF.

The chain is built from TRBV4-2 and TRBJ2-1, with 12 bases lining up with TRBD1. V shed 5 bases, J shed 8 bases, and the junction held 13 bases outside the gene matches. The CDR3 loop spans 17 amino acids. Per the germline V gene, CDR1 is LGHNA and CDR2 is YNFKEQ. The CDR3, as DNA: TGTGCCAGCAGCGTAACCAGCAGGGGACAGGGGGCCGATGAGCAGTTCTTC. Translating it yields CASSVTSRGQGADEQFF.

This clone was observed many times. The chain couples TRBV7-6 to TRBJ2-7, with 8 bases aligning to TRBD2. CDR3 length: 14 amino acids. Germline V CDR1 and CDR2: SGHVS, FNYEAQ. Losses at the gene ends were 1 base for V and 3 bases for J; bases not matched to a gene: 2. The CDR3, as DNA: TGTGCCAGCAGCTTAGTAGCGGGGTTCTACGAGCAGTACTTC. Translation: CASSLVAGFYEQYF.

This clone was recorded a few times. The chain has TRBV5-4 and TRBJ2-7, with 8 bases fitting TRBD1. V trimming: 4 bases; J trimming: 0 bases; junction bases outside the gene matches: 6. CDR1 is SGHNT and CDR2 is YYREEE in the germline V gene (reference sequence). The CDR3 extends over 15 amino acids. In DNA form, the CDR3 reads TGTGCCAGCAGCCAGGGGGCTAGCTACTCCTACGAGCAGTACTTC. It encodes CASSQGASYSYEQYF.

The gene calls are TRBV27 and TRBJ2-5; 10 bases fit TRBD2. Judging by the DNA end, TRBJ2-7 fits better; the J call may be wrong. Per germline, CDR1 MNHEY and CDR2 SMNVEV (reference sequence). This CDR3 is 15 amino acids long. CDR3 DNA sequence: TGTGCCAGCAGTCCCCTCCTAGCGGGAGTACGCGAGCAGTACTTC. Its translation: CASSPLLAGVREQYF.

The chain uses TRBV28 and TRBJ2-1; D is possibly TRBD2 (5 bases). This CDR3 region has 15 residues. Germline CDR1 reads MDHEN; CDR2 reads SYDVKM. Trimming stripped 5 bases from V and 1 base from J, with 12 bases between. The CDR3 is CASSPVGDSYNEQFF. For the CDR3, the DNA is TGTGCCAGCAGTCCCGTGGGAGATTCCTACAATGAGCAGTTCTTC.

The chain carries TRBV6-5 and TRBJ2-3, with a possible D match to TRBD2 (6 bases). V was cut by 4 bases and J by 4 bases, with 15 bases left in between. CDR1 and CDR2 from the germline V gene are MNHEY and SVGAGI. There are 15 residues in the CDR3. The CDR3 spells CASSFDGRGADTQYF. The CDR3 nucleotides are TGTGCCAGCAGTTTTGACGGGAGAGGCGCAGATACGCAGTATTTT.

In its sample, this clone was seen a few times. CDR3: CASSDGTSGDNEQFF. CDR3 in DNA: TGTGCCAGCAGTGACGGGACTAGCGGAGACAATGAGCAGTTCTTC. The chain employs TRBV6-4 and TRBJ2-1, with TRBD2 identical over 11 bases. The J segment lost 5 bases and the V segment lost 2 bases, leaving 2 bases of the junction unmatched. This CDR3 has 15 amino acids. Germline-derived CDR1 and CDR2 are MRHNA and SNTAGT.

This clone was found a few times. The CDR3 is CASSEGRSAPYEQYF. The CDR3 region has the DNA TGTGCCAGCAGCGAAGGACGGAGCGCCCCCTACGAGCAGTACTTC. The genes are TRBV25-1 and TRBJ2-7; no clear D. Germline V gene data show CDR1 as MGHDK and CDR2 as SYGVNS. This CDR3 is built from 15 residues. V lost 6 bases and J 2 bases, leaving 17 bases between the germline ends.

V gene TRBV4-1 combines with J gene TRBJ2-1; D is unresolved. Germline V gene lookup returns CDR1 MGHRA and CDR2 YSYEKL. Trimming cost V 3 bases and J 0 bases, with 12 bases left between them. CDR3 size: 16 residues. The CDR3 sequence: CASSHIPPSSYNEQFF. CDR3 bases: TGCGCCAGCAGCCATATACCCCCCAGCTCCTACAATGAGCAGTTCTTC.

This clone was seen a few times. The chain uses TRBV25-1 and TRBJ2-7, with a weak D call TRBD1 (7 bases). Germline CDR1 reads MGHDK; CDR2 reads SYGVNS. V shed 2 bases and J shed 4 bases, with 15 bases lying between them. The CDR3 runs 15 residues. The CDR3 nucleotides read TGTGCCAGCAGTGAAGGATCGGCAGGGGGGTACGAGCAGTACTTC. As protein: CASSEGSAGGYEQYF.

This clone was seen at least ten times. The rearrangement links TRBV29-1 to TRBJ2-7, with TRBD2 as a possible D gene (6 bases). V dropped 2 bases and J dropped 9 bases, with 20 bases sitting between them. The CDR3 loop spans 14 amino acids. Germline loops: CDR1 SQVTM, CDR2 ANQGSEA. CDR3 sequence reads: CSVEFPGLTVRQYF. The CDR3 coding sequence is TGCAGCGTTGAATTTCCGGGACTCACTGTAAGGCAGTACTTC.

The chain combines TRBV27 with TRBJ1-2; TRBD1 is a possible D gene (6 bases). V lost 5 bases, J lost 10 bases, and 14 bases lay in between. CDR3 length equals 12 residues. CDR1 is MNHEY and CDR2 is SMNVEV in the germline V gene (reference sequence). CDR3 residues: CASSPQGKDYTF. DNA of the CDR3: TGTGCCAGCAGTCCCCAGGGGAAGGACTACACCTTC.

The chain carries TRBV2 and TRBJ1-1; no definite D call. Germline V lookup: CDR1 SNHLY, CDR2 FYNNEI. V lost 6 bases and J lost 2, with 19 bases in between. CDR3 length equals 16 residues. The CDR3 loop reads CASRRATRTVNTEAFF. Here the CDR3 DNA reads TGTGCCAGCAGACGGGCAACCCGGACGGTCAACACTGAAGCTTTCTTT.

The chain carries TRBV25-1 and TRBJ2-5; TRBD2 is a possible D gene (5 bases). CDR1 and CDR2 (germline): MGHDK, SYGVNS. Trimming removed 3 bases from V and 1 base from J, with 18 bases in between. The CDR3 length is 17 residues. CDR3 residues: CASSDSHAPGLQETQYF. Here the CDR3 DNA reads TGTGCCAGCAGTGATTCCCACGCCCCAGGACTCCAAGAGACCCAGTACTTC.

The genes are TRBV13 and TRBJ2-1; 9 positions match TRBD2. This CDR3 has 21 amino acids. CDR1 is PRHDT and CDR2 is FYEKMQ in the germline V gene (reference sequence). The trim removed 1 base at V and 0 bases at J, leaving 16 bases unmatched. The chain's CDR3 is CASSLESPGREGSGSYNEQFF. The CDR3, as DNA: TGTGCCAGCAGCTTAGAATCCCCCGGGCGGGAGGGATCCGGCTCCTACAATGAGCAGTTCTTC.

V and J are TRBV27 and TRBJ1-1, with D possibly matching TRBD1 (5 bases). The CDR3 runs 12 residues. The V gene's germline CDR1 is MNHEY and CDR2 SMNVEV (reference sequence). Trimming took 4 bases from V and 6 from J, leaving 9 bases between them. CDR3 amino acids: CASSSGYAEAFF. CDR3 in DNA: TGTGCCAGCAGTTCAGGGTACGCTGAAGCTTTCTTT.

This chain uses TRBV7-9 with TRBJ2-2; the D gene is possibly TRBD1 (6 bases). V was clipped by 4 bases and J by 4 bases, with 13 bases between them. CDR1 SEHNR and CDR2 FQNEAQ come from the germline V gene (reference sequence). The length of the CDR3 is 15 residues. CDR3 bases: TGTGCCAGCAGCTCGACAGGATGGATCACCGGGGAGCTGTTTTTT. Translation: CASSSTGWITGELFF.

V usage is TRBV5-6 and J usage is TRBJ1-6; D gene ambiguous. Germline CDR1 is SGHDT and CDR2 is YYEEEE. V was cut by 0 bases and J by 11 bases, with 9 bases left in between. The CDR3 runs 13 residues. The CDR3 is CASSLVGSAPLHF. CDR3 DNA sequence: TGTGCCAGCAGCTTGGTAGGCTCCGCACCCCTCCACTTT.

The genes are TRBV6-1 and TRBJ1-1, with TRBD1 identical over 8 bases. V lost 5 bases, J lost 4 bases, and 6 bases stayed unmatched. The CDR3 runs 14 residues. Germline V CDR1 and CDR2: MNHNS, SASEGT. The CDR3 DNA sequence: TGTGCCAGCAGTTTCCGAGGACAGGGCACTGAAGCTTTCTTT. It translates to CASSFRGQGTEAFF.